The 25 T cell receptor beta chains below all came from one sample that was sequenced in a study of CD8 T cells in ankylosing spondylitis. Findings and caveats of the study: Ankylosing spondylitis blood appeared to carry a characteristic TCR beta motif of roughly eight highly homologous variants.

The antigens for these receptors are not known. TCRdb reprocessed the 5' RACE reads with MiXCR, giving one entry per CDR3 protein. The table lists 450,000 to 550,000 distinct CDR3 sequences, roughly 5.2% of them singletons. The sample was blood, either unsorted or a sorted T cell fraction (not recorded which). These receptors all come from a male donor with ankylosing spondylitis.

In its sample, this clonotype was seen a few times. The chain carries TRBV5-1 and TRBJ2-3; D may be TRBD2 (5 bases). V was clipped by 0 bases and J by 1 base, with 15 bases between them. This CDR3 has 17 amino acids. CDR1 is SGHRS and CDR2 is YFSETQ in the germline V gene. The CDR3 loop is CASSLEPAGGRTDTQYF. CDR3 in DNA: TGCGCCAGCAGCTTGGAGCCTGCGGGCGGGCGCACAGATACGCAGTATTTT.

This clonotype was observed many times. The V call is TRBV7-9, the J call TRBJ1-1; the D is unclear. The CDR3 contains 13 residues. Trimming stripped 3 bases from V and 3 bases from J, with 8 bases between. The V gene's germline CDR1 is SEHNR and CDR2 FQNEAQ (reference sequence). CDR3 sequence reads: CASSFSRDTEAFF. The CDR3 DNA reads TGTGCCAGCAGCTTCAGCCGGGACACTGAAGCTTTCTTT.

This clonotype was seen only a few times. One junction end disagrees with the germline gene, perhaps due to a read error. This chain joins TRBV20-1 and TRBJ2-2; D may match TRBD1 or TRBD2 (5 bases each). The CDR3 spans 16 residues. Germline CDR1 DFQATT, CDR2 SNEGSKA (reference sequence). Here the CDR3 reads CCARDLLVANTGELFF. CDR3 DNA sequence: TGCTGTGCTAGGGACCTTTTAGTCGCGAACACCGGGGAGCTGTTTTTT.

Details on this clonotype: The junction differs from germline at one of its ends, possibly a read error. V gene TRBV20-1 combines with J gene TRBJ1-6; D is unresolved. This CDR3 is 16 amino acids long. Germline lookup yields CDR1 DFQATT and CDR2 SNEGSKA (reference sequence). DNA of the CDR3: TGCTGTGCTAGAGATCTCGGCTCCCCTGCAAATTCACCCCTCCACTTT. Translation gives CCARDLGSPANSPLHF.

The CDR3 sequence is CAQGTRGRTTNEKLFF. In nucleotides, the CDR3 is TGTGCCCAAGGAACCAGGGGCCGAACAACTAATGAAAAACTGTTTTTT. The genes are TRBV30 and TRBJ1-4; perhaps TRBD1 as D (6 bases). Germline assignment: CDR1 GTSNPN and CDR2 SVGIG (reference sequence). V was pared by 8 bases and J by 0 bases, with 19 bases between. The CDR3 is 16 residues long. The full variable domain, with the rest looked up from reference TRBV30 and TRBJ1-4, is SQTIHQWPATLVQPVGSPLSLECTVEGTSNPNLYWYRQAAGRGLQLLFYSVGIGQISSEVPQNLSASRPQDRQFILSSKKLLLSDSGFYLCAQGTRGRTTNEKLFFGSGTQLSVL.

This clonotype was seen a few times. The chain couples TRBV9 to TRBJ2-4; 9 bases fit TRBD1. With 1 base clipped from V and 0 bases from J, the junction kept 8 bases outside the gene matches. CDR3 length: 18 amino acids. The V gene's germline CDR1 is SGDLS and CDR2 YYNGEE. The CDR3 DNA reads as TGTGCCAGCAGCGTAAACCCCGGACAGGGGACAGCCAAAAACATTCAGTACTTC. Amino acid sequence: CASSVNPGQGTAKNIQYF. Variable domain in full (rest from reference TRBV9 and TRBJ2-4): DSGVTQTPKHLITATGQRVTLRCSPRSGDLSVYWYQQSLDQGLQFLIQYYNGEERAKGNILERFSAQQFPDLHSELNLSSLELGDSALYFCASSVNPGQGTAKNIQYFGAGTRLSVL.

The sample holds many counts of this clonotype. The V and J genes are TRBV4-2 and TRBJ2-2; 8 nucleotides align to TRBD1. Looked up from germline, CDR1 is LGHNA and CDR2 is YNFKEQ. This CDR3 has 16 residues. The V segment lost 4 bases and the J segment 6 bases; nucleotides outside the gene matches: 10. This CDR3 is CASSPDREIAPGELFF. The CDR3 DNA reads TGTGCCAGCAGCCCGGACAGGGAAATAGCGCCCGGGGAGCTGTTTTTT.

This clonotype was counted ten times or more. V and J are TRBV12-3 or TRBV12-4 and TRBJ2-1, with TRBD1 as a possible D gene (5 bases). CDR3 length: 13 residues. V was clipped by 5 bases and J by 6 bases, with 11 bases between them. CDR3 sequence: CASSVTVTNEQFF. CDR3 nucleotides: TGTGCCAGCAGTGTGACAGTTACCAATGAGCAGTTCTTC.

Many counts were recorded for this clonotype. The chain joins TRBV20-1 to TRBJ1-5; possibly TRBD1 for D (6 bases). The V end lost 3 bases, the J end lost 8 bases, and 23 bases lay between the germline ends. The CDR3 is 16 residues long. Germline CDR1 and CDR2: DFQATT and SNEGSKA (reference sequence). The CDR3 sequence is CSARGDSRGAIEPQHF. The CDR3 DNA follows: TGCAGTGCTAGGGGGGATAGCAGGGGAGCAATTGAGCCCCAGCATTTT.

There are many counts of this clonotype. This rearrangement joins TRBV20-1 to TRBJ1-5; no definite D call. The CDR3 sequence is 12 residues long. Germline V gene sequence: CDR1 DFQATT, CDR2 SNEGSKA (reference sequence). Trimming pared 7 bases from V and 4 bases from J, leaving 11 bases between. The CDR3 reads CSVTGNNQPQHF. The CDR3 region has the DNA TGCAGTGTTACCGGGAATAATCAGCCCCAGCATTTT.

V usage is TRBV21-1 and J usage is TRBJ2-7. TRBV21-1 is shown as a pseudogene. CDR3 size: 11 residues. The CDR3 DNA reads TGTGCCAGCACTCAGAACCACGAGCAGTACTTC. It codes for CASTQNHEQYF.

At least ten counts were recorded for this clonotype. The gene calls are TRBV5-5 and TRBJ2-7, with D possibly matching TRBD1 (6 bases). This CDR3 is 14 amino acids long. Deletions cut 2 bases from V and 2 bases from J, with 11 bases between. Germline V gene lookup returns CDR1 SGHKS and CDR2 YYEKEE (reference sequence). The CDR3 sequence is CASSFRDKTYEQYF. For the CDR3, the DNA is TGTGCCAGCAGCTTCCGGGACAAGACCTACGAGCAGTACTTC.

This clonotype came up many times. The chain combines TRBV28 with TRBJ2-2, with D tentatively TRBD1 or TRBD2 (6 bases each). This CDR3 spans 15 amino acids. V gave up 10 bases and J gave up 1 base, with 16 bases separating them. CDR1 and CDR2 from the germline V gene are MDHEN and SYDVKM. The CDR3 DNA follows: TGTGCCACCACAATGGGGGGCGAGAACACCGGGGAGCTGTTTTTT. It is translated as CATTMGGENTGELFF.

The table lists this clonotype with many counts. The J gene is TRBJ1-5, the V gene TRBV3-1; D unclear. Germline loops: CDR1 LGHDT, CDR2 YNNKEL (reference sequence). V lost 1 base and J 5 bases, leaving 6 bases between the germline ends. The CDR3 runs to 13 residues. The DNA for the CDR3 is TGTGCCAGCAGCCAAGGCGTTGATCAGCCCCAGCATTTT. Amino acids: CASSQGVDQPQHF.

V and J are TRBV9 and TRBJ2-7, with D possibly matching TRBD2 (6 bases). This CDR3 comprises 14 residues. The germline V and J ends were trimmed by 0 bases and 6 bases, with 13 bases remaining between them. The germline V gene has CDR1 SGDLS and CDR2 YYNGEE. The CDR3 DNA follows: TGTGCCAGCAGCGTAGGGGACTCGTTTGGCGAGCAGTACTTC. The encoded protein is CASSVGDSFGEQYF.

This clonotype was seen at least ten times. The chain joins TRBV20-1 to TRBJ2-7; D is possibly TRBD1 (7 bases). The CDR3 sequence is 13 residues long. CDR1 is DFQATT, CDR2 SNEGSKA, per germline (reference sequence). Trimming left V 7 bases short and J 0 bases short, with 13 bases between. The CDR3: CSGGDRNSYEQYF. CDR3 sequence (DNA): TGCAGTGGCGGGGACAGAAACTCCTACGAGCAGTACTTC.

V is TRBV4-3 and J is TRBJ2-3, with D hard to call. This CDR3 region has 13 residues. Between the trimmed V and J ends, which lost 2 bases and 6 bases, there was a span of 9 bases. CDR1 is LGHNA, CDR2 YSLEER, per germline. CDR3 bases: TGCGCCAGCAGCCAAAGGAGTTACGATACGCAGTATTTT. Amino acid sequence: CASSQRSYDTQYF.

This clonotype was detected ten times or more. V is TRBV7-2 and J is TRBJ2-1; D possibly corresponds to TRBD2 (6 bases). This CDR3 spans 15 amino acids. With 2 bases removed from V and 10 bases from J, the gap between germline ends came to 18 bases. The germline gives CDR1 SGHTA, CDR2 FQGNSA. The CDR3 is CASSLNSVAVVEQFF. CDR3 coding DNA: TGTGCCAGCAGCTTAAATTCGGTAGCGGTCGTGGAGCAGTTCTTC.

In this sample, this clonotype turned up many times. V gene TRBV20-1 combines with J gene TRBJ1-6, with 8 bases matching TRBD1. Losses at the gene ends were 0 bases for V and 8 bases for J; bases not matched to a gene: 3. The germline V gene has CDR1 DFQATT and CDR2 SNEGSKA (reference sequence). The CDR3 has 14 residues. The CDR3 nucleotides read TGCAGTGCTAGAGACGGGACAGGATATTCACCCCTCCACTTT. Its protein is CSARDGTGYSPLHF.

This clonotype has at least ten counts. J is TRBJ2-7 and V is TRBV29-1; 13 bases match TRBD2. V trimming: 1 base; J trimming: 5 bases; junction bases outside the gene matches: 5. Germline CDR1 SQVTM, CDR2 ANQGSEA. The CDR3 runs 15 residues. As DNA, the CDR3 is TGCAGCGTTGAAGGGACTAGCGGGAGTATAAACGAGCAGTACTTC. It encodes CSVEGTSGSINEQYF.

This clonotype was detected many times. The chain's CDR3 is CASSPRTATDTQYF. The CDR3, as DNA: TGCGCCAGCAGCCCCCGGACTGCCACAGATACGCAGTATTTT. The chain recombines TRBV5-1 with TRBJ2-3; perhaps TRBD2 as D (5 bases). Germline V lookup: CDR1 SGHRS, CDR2 YFSETQ. V lost 4 bases to trimming and J lost 2 bases, with 11 bases between them. This CDR3 has 14 amino acids. Supplemented by reference TRBV5-1 and TRBJ2-3, the full variable domain reads KAGVTQTPRYLIKTRGQQVTLSCSPISGHRSVSWYQQTPGQGLQFLFEYFSETQRNKGNFPGRFSGRQFSNSRSEMNVSTLELGDSALYLCASSPRTATDTQYFGPGTRLTVL.

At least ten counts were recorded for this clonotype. The CDR3 loop reads CASSLAQRSNEQFF. CDR3 in DNA: TGTGCCAGCAGCTTAGCCCAGCGGTCCAATGAGCAGTTCTTC. The rearrangement uses TRBV7-9 and TRBJ2-1, with a weak D call TRBD2 (5 bases). Trimming took 0 bases from V and 6 from J, leaving 9 bases between them. Germline V gives CDR1 SEHNR, CDR2 FQNEAQ (reference sequence). The CDR3 has 14 residues.

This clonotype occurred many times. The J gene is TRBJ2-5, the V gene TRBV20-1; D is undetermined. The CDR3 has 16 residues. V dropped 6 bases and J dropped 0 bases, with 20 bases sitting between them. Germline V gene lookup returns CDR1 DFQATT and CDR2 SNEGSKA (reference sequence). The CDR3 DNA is TGCAGTGCCATATCCCGGGCAGCCTGGTACCAAGAGACCCAGTACTTC. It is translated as CSAISRAAWYQETQYF.

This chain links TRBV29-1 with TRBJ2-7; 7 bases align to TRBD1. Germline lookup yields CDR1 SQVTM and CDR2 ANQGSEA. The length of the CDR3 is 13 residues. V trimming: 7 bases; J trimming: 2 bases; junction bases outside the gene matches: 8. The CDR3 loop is CSAWTGQPYEQYF. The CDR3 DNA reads TGCAGCGCCTGGACAGGTCAGCCCTACGAGCAGTACTTC.

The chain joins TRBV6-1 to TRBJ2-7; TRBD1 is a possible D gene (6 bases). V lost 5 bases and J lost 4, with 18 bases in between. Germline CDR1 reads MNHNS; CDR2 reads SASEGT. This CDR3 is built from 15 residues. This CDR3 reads CASSRTANSLYEQYF. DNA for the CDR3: TGTGCCAGCAGTAGGACAGCCAATTCCTTGTACGAGCAGTACTTC.